Listed below are T cell receptor beta chains from one sample, sequenced in a study of CD8+CD57+ T cells in acquired aplastic anemia. TCRdb redid the calling of the reads with MiXCR, one entry per CDR3 protein. The sample has 200,000 or so distinct CDR3 sequences, 55% to 70% seen once. Source material: sorted CD4+, CD8+, or CD8+CD57+ T cells (not recorded which) from PBMCs. Receptors were obtained from a human donor with severe aplastic anemia or a healthy control (not recorded which). Each CDR3 is given with its conserved first and last residue. The D gene is left open where the match is weak. A row's size may be missing; if present it is once, few, many or a size class.

V gene: TRBV29-1; D gene: NA; clone size: NA; CDR3 length: 13; J gene: TRBJ1-1; CDR3 DNA: TGCAGCGTACCCGGACAGCCGAACACTGAAGCTTTCTTT; CDR3 protein: CSVPGQPNTEAFF
V gene: TRBV7-8; D gene: TRBD2; clone size: few; CDR3 length: 15; J gene: TRBJ2-7; CDR3 DNA: TGTGCCAGCAGCCCCCGACTAGCGGGGTTCTACGAGCAGTACTTC; CDR3 protein: CASSPRLAGFYEQYF
V gene: TRBV19; D gene: NA; clone size: NA; CDR3 length: 12; J gene: TRBJ1-1; CDR3 DNA: TGTGCCAGTATGGACATGAACACTGAAGCTTTCTTT; CDR3 protein: CASMDMNTEAFF
V gene: TRBV2; D gene: NA; clone size: few; CDR3 length: 15; J gene: TRBJ1-1; CDR3 DNA: TGTGCCAGCAGTGACCATGGACTGCAGAACACTGAAGCTTTCTTT; CDR3 protein: CASSDHGLQNTEAFF
V gene: TRBV25-1; D gene: NA; clone size: few; CDR3 length: 14; J gene: TRBJ1-1; CDR3 DNA: TGTGCCAGCAGTTTTTCGGGGTTGAACACTGAAGCTTTCTTT; CDR3 protein: CASSFSGLNTEAFF
V gene: TRBV7-8; D gene: TRBD1; clone size: NA; CDR3 length: 15; J gene: TRBJ1-6; CDR3 DNA: TGTGCCAGCAGCAAGGACAGGGGTGGGGCATCACCCCTCCACTTT; CDR3 protein: CASSKDRGGASPLHF
V gene: TRBV24-1; D gene: NA; clone size: NA; CDR3 length: 11; J gene: TRBJ1-2; CDR3 DNA: TGTGCCACCAGCGGGGATTATGGCTACACCTTC; CDR3 protein: CATSGDYGYTF
V gene: TRBV24-1; D gene: NA; clone size: NA; CDR3 length: 13; J gene: TRBJ1-2; CDR3 DNA: TGTGCCACCAGTGTTACAGGGTTCTATGGCTACACCTTC; CDR3 protein: CATSVTGFYGYTF
V gene: TRBV10-3; D gene: NA; clone size: few; CDR3 length: 12; J gene: TRBJ2-7; CDR3 DNA: TGTGCCATCAGTGAGTCGGACTACGAGCAGTACTTC; CDR3 protein: CAISESDYEQYF
V gene: TRBV20-1; D gene: TRBD1; clone size: NA; CDR3 length: 17; J gene: TRBJ2-6; CDR3 DNA: TGCAGTGCGCTGGGGGAAAGGGGGCTCTCTGGGGCCAACGTCCTGACTTTC; CDR3 protein: CSALGERGLSGANVLTF
V gene: TRBV15; D gene: TRBD1; clone size: NA; CDR3 length: 16; J gene: TRBJ2-3; CDR3 DNA: TGTGCCACCAGCAGACATCGGACAGGGGGAACAGATACGCAGTATTTT; CDR3 protein: CATSRHRTGGTDTQYF
V gene: TRBV20-1; D gene: TRBD2; clone size: NA; CDR3 length: 14; J gene: TRBJ2-3; CDR3 DNA: TGCAGTGCCAAGGGGACTGGGGGGGTCGGGGAGCAGTATTTT; CDR3 protein: CSAKGTGGVGEQYF
V gene: TRBV11-3; D gene: TRBD1; clone size: NA; CDR3 length: 14; J gene: TRBJ2-3; CDR3 DNA: TGTGCCAGCAGCCCACAGGGGCGGAAAGATACGCAGTATTTT; CDR3 protein: CASSPQGRKDTQYF
V gene: TRBV7-9; D gene: NA; clone size: NA; CDR3 length: 14; J gene: TRBJ2-5; CDR3 DNA: TGTGCCAGCAGCTCCCACATGGGTATAGAGACCCAGTACTTC; CDR3 protein: CASSSHMGIETQYF
V gene: TRBV10-3; D gene: TRBD1; clone size: NA; CDR3 length: 15; J gene: TRBJ1-6; CDR3 DNA: TGTGCCATCAGTTTTGACAGGGGGCTGGCTTCACCCCTCCACTTT; CDR3 protein: CAISFDRGLASPLHF
V gene: TRBV20-1; D gene: TRBD2; clone size: NA; CDR3 length: 13; J gene: TRBJ2-7; CDR3 DNA: TGCAGTGCTAGGGGAGGGAGCCTAGGTGAGCAGTACTTC; CDR3 protein: CSARGGSLGEQYF
V gene: TRBV20-1; D gene: TRBD1; clone size: few; CDR3 length: 13; J gene: TRBJ1-2; CDR3 DNA: TGCAGTGCTAGGGGGACAGGGCTCTATGGCTACACCTTC; CDR3 protein: CSARGTGLYGYTF
V gene: TRBV7-3; D gene: TRBD2; clone size: many; CDR3 length: 16; J gene: TRBJ2-2; CDR3 DNA: TGTGCCAGCAGCTTAGGAGCGGGGGGCGACACCGGGGAGCTGTTTTTT; CDR3 protein: CASSLGAGGDTGELFF
V gene: TRBV7-9; D gene: NA; clone size: NA; CDR3 length: 13; J gene: TRBJ1-2; CDR3 DNA: TGTGCCAGCAGCGCTACGCTAATGGGGGGCTACACCTTC; CDR3 protein: CASSATLMGGYTF
V gene: TRBV4-2; D gene: TRBD2; clone size: NA; CDR3 length: 13; J gene: TRBJ2-1; CDR3 DNA: TGTGCCAGCAGCCAAGTCGGAGCGGGGGAGCAGTTCTTC; CDR3 protein: CASSQVGAGEQFF
V gene: TRBV10-3; D gene: TRBD1; clone size: NA; CDR3 length: 16; J gene: TRBJ1-6; CDR3 DNA: TGTGCCATCAGAGACGTCGGACAGGGCCGAAATTCACCCCTCCACTTT; CDR3 protein: CAIRDVGQGRNSPLHF
V gene: TRBV20-1; D gene: NA; clone size: NA; CDR3 length: 17; J gene: TRBJ2-7; CDR3 DNA: TGCAGTGCTAGAGATCGGACAGCGGGGCCGGTCCCCTACGAGCAGTACTTC; CDR3 protein: CSARDRTAGPVPYEQYF
V gene: TRBV20-1; D gene: TRBD2; clone size: NA; CDR3 length: 16; J gene: TRBJ2-1; CDR3 DNA: TGCAGTGCTAGATCTTTCAGTAGCGGGGCCTACAATGAGCAGTTCTTC; CDR3 protein: CSARSFSSGAYNEQFF
V gene: TRBV2; D gene: NA; clone size: NA; CDR3 length: 17; J gene: TRBJ1-4; CDR3 DNA: TGTGCCAGCAGTGATGGGAGGATGGGGGGGACTAATGAAAAACTGTTTTTT; CDR3 protein: CASSDGRMGGTNEKLFF
V gene: TRBV19; D gene: TRBD2; clone size: NA; CDR3 length: 15; J gene: TRBJ2-1; CDR3 DNA: TGTGCCAGTAGTATAGGGACTAGCGGGCTCAATGAGCAGTTCTTC; CDR3 protein: CASSIGTSGLNEQFF